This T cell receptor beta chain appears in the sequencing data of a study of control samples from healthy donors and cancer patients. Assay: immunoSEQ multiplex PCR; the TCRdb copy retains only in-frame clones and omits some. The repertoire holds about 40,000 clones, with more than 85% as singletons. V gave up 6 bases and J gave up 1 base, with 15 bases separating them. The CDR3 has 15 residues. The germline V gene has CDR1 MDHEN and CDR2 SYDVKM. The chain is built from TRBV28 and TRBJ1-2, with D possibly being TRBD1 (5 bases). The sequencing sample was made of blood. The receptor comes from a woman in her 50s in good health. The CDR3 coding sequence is TGTGCCAGCAGGGGGGTTTGGCTTCGTAACTATGGCTACACCTTC. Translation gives CASRGVWLRNYGYTF.